This is a list of T cell receptor beta chains from one sample in a study of regulatory T cells in long-lasting Graves disease. In TCRdb, the multiplex PCR reads were re-called with MiXCR into one record per CDR3 protein. This table has approximately 470,000 distinct CDR3 sequences, around 21% appearing once. Sequenced here: peripheral blood mononuclear cells (PBMCs), sampled when the disease was refractory, from a patient treated with antithyroid drugs. The receptors shown here come from a female donor with Graves disease. Both conserved end residues are part of each CDR3. Each record gives: D gene, V gene, J gene, clone size, CDR3 protein, CDR3 DNA. A D gene is named only where the DNA matches it firmly. Size values are once, few and many counts, or a class for expanded clones, and some rows have none.

>TRBD1|TRBV6-1|TRBJ2-1|NA
CASSEWDSSYNEQFF
TGTGCCAGCAGTGAATGGGACAGCTCCTACAATGAGCAGTTCTTC
>NA|TRBV27|TRBJ1-2|many
CASSTFSQNGYTF
TGTGCCAGCAGTACCTTTTCTCAGAATGGCTACACCTTC
>NA|TRBV29-1|TRBJ1-1|NA
CSVRQSGAEAFF
TGCAGCGTGAGACAGAGTGGCGCTGAAGCTTTCTTT
>NA|TRBV6-5|TRBJ2-7|many
CASSWDSLPIGEQYF
TGTGCCAGCAGTTGGGACTCACTGCCTATCGGCGAGCAGTACTTC
>TRBD1|TRBV20-1|TRBJ2-4|NA
CSAKKPGGARNIQYF
TGCAGTGCCAAAAAACCAGGGGGCGCCAGAAACATTCAGTACTTC
>NA|TRBV7-3|TRBJ2-7|many
CASSLEGRGRYEQYF
TGTGCCAGCAGCTTAGAGGGCAGGGGCCGGTACGAGCAGTACTTC
>TRBD1|TRBV13|TRBJ1-2|many
CASSSGQGNYGYTF
TGTGCCAGCAGCTCGGGACAGGGGAACTATGGCTACACCTTC
>TRBD1|TRBV12-3/TRBV12-4|TRBJ1-2|many
CASSFLTGSGRGYTF
TGTGCCAGCAGTTTTTTGACAGGGAGTGGTCGGGGCTACACCTTC
>TRBD1|TRBV6-1|TRBJ2-7|NA
CASRGQGLNEQYF
TGTGCCAGCCGGGGACAGGGTTTGAACGAGCAGTACTTC
>TRBD1|TRBV5-1|TRBJ1-1|few
CASKGQAGMNTEAFF
TGCGCCAGCAAAGGACAGGCGGGAATGAACACTGAAGCTTTCTTT
>TRBD1|TRBV6-2/TRBV6-3|TRBJ2-2|few
CASSYSAGGGNTGELFF
TGTGCCAGCAGTTACAGTGCAGGGGGCGGAAACACCGGGGAGCTGTTTTTT
>NA|TRBV7-7|TRBJ2-5|NA
CASSLGHLGTQYF
TGTGCTAGCAGCTTGGGCCATTTGGGGACCCAGTACTTC
>TRBD1|TRBV28|TRBJ2-5|many
CASSSRRDRGRGETQYF
TGTGCCAGCAGTTCCAGACGGGACAGGGGGCGGGGGGAGACCCAGTACTTC
>NA|TRBV11-2|TRBJ1-1|NA
CASSFGVSTEAFF
TGTGCCAGCAGCTTCGGGGTATCCACTGAAGCTTTCTTT
>TRBD1|TRBV25-1|TRBJ1-2|many
CASLGQGDYGYTF
TGTGCCAGCCTCGGACAGGGAGACTATGGCTACACCTTC
>NA|TRBV29-1|TRBJ2-7|few
CSVVKSSYEQYF
TGCAGCGTTGTAAAGTCTTCCTACGAGCAGTACTTC
>NA|TRBV7-9|TRBJ2-7|NA
CASSLGSGVSVREQYF
TGTGCCAGCAGCTTGGGGAGCGGCGTCAGCGTGCGAGAGCAGTACTTC
>TRBD1|TRBV10-3|TRBJ2-7|many
CAISESSPRGPGEQYF
TGTGCCATCAGTGAGTCGTCGCCCAGGGGGCCCGGGGAGCAGTACTTC
>TRBD2|TRBV20-1|TRBJ2-7|NA
CSAREKTSGSHEQHF
TGCAGTGCTAGAGAAAAGACTAGCGGGAGCCACGAGCAGCACTTC
>NA|TRBV6-1|TRBJ1-1|many
CASSEAPSGTEAFF
TGTGCCAGCAGTGAAGCCCCAAGCGGGACTGAAGCTTTCTTT
>NA|TRBV18|TRBJ1-1|few
CASSPPNSKNTEAFF
TGTGCCAGCTCACCACCAAACAGCAAAAACACTGAAGCTTTCTTT
>NA|TRBV2|TRBJ1-4|many
CASRGVRANEKLFF
TGTGCCAGCAGAGGGGTTAGGGCTAATGAAAAACTGTTTTTT
>TRBD1|TRBV11-2|TRBJ1-2|many
CASKSGTGRPYGYTF
TGTGCCAGCAAGAGCGGGACAGGGAGGCCCTATGGCTACACCTTC
>TRBD2|TRBV10-1|TRBJ2-2|few
CASSETSGRFGELFF
TGCGCCAGCAGTGAAACTAGCGGGAGATTCGGGGAGCTGTTTTTT
>NA|TRBV4-2|TRBJ1-1|NA
CASSQVPVGKNTEAFF
TGTGCCAGCAGCCAGGTGCCGGTGGGAAAGAACACTGAAGCTTTCTTT
>NA|TRBV5-1|TRBJ2-3|few
CASSPLYTDTQYF
TGCGCCAGCAGCCCCCTCTACACAGATACGCAGTATTTT
>NA|TRBV19|TRBJ1-5|NA
CASSMLGTSNQPQHF
TGTGCCAGTAGTATGCTGGGGACAAGCAATCAGCCCCAGCATTTT
>TRBD1|TRBV20-1|TRBJ1-1|NA
CSAKGDRASIAEAFF
TGCAGTGCTAAAGGAGACAGGGCCTCTATCGCTGAAGCTTTCTTT
>TRBD1|TRBV5-6|TRBJ1-1|once
CASSLAYGTANTEAFF
TGTGCCAGCAGCTTGGCCTACGGGACAGCTAACACTGAAGCTTTCTTT
>TRBD1|TRBV11-2|TRBJ2-7|few
CASSLDPNHGQGGTYEQYF
TGTGCCAGCAGCTTAGACCCGAATCATGGACAGGGTGGGACCTACGAGCAGTACTTC
>TRBD1|TRBV3-1|TRBJ1-2|NA
CASSHLIPRQGGGYTF
TGTGCCAGCAGCCACCTCATCCCTCGACAGGGGGGTGGCTACACCTTC
>TRBD1|TRBV5-1|TRBJ1-2|many
CASSSTWDRGYGYTF
TGCGCCAGCAGCTCTACTTGGGACAGGGGCTATGGCTACACCTTC
>NA|TRBV5-1|TRBJ2-1|NA
CASSLDFLRVSSYNEQFF
TGCGCCAGCAGCTTGGATTTTCTCAGGGTGAGCTCCTACAATGAGCAGTTCTTC
>NA|TRBV28|TRBJ1-2|many
CASSLPNPGAPLYGYTF
TGTGCCAGCAGTCTACCGAATCCGGGGGCGCCTCTCTATGGCTACACCTTC
>NA|TRBV6-1|TRBJ1-2|many
CASSEEGVVGYTF
TGTGCCAGCAGTGAAGAAGGGGTTGTTGGCTACACCTTC
>TRBD2|TRBV12-3/TRBV12-4|TRBJ2-3|NA
CASSTRVAGVEDTQYF
TGTGCCAGCAGTACCCGGGTAGCGGGCGTCGAAGATACGCAGTATTTT
>NA|TRBV20-1|TRBJ1-5|many
CSAGRGGAWDQPQHF
TGCAGTGCCGGGAGGGGAGGGGCTTGGGATCAGCCCCAGCATTTT
>NA|TRBV30|TRBJ1-5|few
CAWNKVMDQPQHF
TGTGCCTGGAATAAAGTGATGGATCAGCCCCAGCATTTT
>TRBD1|TRBV7-2|TRBJ2-7|few
CASSPRDRLYEQYF
TGTGCCAGCAGCCCCCGGGACAGGCTCTACGAGCAGTACTTC
>TRBD2|TRBV7-2|TRBJ2-3|NA
CASSQGLAESLAQYF
TGTGCCAGCAGCCAGGGACTAGCGGAGTCCCTGGCGCAGTATTTT
>TRBD2|TRBV10-3|TRBJ2-7|few
CAISESGRNYEQYF
TGTGCCATCAGTGAGAGCGGGAGGAACTACGAGCAGTACTTC
>NA|TRBV5-1|TRBJ2-5|NA
CASSLERPEQETQYF
TGCGCCAGCAGCTTGGAGCGGCCAGAACAAGAGACCCAGTACTTC
>TRBD2|TRBV19|TRBJ2-7|few
CASRAGLAGAGEQYF
TGTGCCAGTAGGGCCGGACTAGCGGGAGCGGGCGAGCAGTACTTC
>TRBD2|TRBV12-3/TRBV12-4|TRBJ2-7|many
CASSSLTSGDVYSYEQYF
TGTGCCAGCAGTTCGCTAACTAGCGGGGATGTATACTCCTACGAGCAGTACTTC
>TRBD1|TRBV7-8|TRBJ2-7|many
CASSLEWGQGVPYEQYF
TGTGCCAGCAGCTTAGAGTGGGGGCAGGGGGTCCCCTACGAGCAGTACTTC
>NA|TRBV28|TRBJ1-2|many
CASSLWAGSYTF
TGTGCCAGCAGTTTATGGGCAGGGAGCTACACCTTC
>NA|TRBV29-1|TRBJ2-6|NA
CSVSGPGANVLTF
TGCAGCGTGTCGGGGCCTGGGGCCAACGTCCTGACTTTC
>TRBD1|TRBV28|TRBJ1-1|many
CASSLYQGANTEAFF
TGTGCCAGCAGTTTATATCAGGGGGCGAACACTGAAGCTTTCTTT
>TRBD2|TRBV20-1|TRBJ2-5|NA
CSASLPATSGRETQYF
TGCAGTGCTAGCCTACCTGCGACTAGCGGGAGGGAGACCCAGTACTTC
>NA|TRBV28|TRBJ2-5|many
CASSPPGMMAKTQYF
TGTGCCAGCAGTCCCCCAGGAATGATGGCGAAGACCCAGTACTTC
>TRBD1|TRBV6-1|TRBJ2-2|few
CASKRTGDTGELFF
TGTGCCAGCAAGCGGACAGGTGACACCGGGGAGCTGTTTTTT